This T cell receptor beta chain was obtained from a study of PD-1 blockade in classical Hodgkin lymphoma. The overall study: Treatment was intravenous nivolumab, 3 mg/kg every 2 weeks, until progression.

Each patient relapsed following autologous stem cell transplantation, and prior brentuximab vedotin exposure differed. Measured with immunoSEQ multiplex PCR; TCRdb has only the in-frame clones, and not every one. The data show approximately 44,000 clones, with more than 70% seen just once and 20% to 25% held by the top ten. The CDR3 contains 15 residues. Germline trimming cut 7 bases from V and 2 bases from J; bases unmatched to any gene: 11. Germline CDR1 and CDR2: MNHEY and SMNVEV (reference sequence). The receptor was derived from a human donor with classical Hodgkin lymphoma. The starting material was peripheral blood mononuclear cells (PBMCs), obtained at baseline. The V call is TRBV27, the J call TRBJ2-7, with TRBD1 matching over 7 bases. The CDR3 is CASTMRGQGPYEQYF. CDR3 bases: TGTGCCAGCACCATGAGGGGGCAGGGGCCCTACGAGCAGTACTTC.